This paragraph covers one T cell receptor beta chain sequence. Its cognate antigen has yet to be identified. Base qualities are not recorded, but no much larger clone differs from it by a single base. The sample carries other DNA sequences with the same CDR3. The source of the sample is a study of CD8+ T cells in alopecia areata listed by TCRdb under 2018. Looking at the study overall: Treated patients were enrolled in an open-label pilot trial of oral tofacitinib, 5 to 10 mg twice daily, for moderate-to-severe alopecia areata. Patients received tofacitinib for 6 to 18 months and were then followed off drug for 6 months to check for delayed response and recurrence. The study used high-throughput TCRbeta sequencing to examine T cell clonal expansion in alopecia areata, in both the C3H/HeJ mouse model and human patients. In humans, TCRbeta sequencing was performed on scalp tissue and on sorted CD4+ and CD8+ peripheral blood T cells from healthy controls and from patients with patchy or totalis/universalis alopecia areata. Biopsies were taken from tofacitinib-treated patients at baseline and at 4 and 24 weeks of treatment, and a later scalp biopsy was taken in several of the tofacitinib-treated patients. Scalp clonality was compared across normal scalp (n=4), patchy alopecia areata scalp (n=8), and alopecia totalis/universalis scalp (n=8). RNA came from the PAXgene miRNA kit for fixed scalp, the miRNeasy kit for PBMCs, and the RNeasy kit for mouse skin. immunoSEQ multiplex PCR using 35 Vbeta forward primers and 13 Jbeta reverse primers was used to amplify TCRbeta CDR3 regions.

Between the V and J ends, shortened by 6 bases and 0 bases respectively, the junction contains 3 bases. Reading from cysteine to phenylalanine, the CDR3 counts 11 amino acids. The retained sequence is limited to the CDR3, 33 bases, with the frame set at the first base. In the germline V gene, CDR1 corresponds to SQVTM and CDR2 to ANQGSEA. Overall results and qualifications from the work: Shared TCR sequences between patients were less evident than in mice, which may be partly attributable to HLA diversity in the patient population. Resident alphabeta T cells in normal human skin are also sequenced, complicating scalp TCR repertoire analysis, unlike mouse skin dominated by gammadelta T cells. Compared with normal scalp, lesional scalp had higher clonality and more expanded CD8+ clones, particularly in alopecia totalis/universalis, a pattern that suggests antigenic drive.

Lesional scalp punch biopsies and peripheral blood were obtained from alopecia areata patients. PBMCs were separated by density centrifugation and stained for CD3, CD4 and CD8, after which CD4+ and CD8+ T cells were sorted on a FACSAria. Library method: the immunoSEQ multiplex PCR assay. RNA was extracted from all samples and reverse transcribed into cDNA, which served as template for TCR sequencing. SuperScript III was used to make first-strand cDNA, primed with a 2:1 mix of oligo-dT and random hexamers. A synthetic immune receptor repertoire was used to measure amplification bias, and any remaining bias was corrected computationally. In the authors' own workflow: Raw reads were preprocessed for error removal, and CDR3 was defined according to IMGT conventions as running from the conserved cysteine to phenylalanine. Clonality was calculated as 1 minus Shannon entropy normalized by log2 of the number of productive unique TCRs. Scalp TCRbeta sequences were cross-referenced with sorted blood CD4 and CD8 repertoires so that the CD4 or CD8 identity of scalp clones could be inferred. TCRdb carries this immuneACCESS record with in-frame sequences only. Its versions omit some clonotypes, under half of them owing to an unresolved V gene in the studies checked, with the rest unexplained. V, J and clone size were drawn from that table, and D and trimming were deduced from the DNA. Within this sample are 130,000 to 150,000 clones, with more than 40% of them counted one time only. 6.5% to 7.5% of the sample rests with the top ten.

The TCR was taken from a human donor with alopecia areata. Material for sequencing was CD4+ T cells sorted from blood. This sequence uses TRBV29-1 and TRBJ1-3, with no confident D gene call. The DNA sequence is TGCAGCGTAGACTCTGGAAACACCATATATTTT. This sequence encodes CSVDSGNTIYF.